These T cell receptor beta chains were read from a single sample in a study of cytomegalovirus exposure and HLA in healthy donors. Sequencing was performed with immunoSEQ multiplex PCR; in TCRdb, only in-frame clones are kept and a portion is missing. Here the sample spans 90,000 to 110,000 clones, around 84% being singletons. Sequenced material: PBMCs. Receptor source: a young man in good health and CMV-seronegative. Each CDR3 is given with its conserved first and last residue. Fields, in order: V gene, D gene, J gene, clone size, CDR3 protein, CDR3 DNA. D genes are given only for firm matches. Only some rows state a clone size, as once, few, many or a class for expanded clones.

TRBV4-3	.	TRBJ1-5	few	CASSQDRGTGQPQHF	TGCGCCAGCAGCCAAGACAGGGGTACAGGACAGCCCCAGCATTTT
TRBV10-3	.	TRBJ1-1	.	CAITEQEKGTEAFF	TGTGCCATCACCGAACAGGAAAAAGGGACTGAAGCTTTCTTT
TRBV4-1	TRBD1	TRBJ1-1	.	CASSQGQGLNTEAFF	TGCGCCAGCAGCCAAGGACAGGGGCTGAACACTGAAGCTTTCTTT
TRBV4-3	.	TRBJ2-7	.	CASSQGSVGGSSYEQYF	TGCGCCAGCAGCCAAGGGTCGGTCGGAGGGTCCAGCTACGAGCAGTACTTC
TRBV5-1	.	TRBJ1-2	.	CASSSGYSNYGYTF	TGCGCCAGCAGTTCAGGGTATTCTAACTATGGCTACACCTTC
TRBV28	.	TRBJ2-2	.	CASLIGQRSGELFF	TGTGCCAGTCTCATCGGGCAGCGGAGCGGGGAGCTGTTTTTT
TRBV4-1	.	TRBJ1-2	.	CASSPRDAGNYGYTF	TGCGCCAGCAGCCCGCGGGACGCCGGGAACTATGGCTACACCTTC
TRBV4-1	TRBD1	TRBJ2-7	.	CASSPSNRGSYEQYF	TGCGCCAGCAGCCCGAGCAACAGGGGATCCTACGAGCAGTACTTC
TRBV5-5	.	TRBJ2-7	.	CASSSEPGITYEQYF	TGTGCCAGCAGCTCGGAGCCCGGGATCACCTACGAGCAGTACTTC
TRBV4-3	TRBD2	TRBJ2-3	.	CASSQVASGSTDTQYF	TGCGCCAGCAGCCAAGTTGCTAGCGGTAGCACAGATACGCAGTATTTT
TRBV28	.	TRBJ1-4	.	CASSLSGSTNEKLFF	TGTGCCAGCAGTTTATCAGGGTCGACTAATGAAAAACTGTTTTTT
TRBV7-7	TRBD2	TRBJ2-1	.	CASSLGTSGYNEQFF	TGTGCTAGCAGCTTGGGGACTAGCGGCTACAATGAGCAGTTCTTC
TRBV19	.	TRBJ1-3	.	CASSMAQISGNTIYF	TGTGCCAGTAGTATGGCTCAGATCTCTGGAAACACCATATATTTT
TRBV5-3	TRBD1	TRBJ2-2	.	CARSATQGEPGELFF	TGTGCCAGAAGTGCGACCCAGGGGGAGCCCGGGGAGCTGTTTTTT
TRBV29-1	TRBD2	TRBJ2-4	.	CSVEEIGIAGVKNIQYF	TGCAGCGTTGAAGAGATAGGGATAGCGGGAGTCAAAAACATTCAGTACTTC
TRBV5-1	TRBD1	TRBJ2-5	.	CASSGTGEETQYF	TGCGCCAGCAGCGGGACAGGAGAAGAGACCCAGTACTTC
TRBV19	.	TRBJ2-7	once	CASKNPGGTYEQYF	TGTGCCAGTAAGAATCCAGGGGGGACCTACGAGCAGTACTTC
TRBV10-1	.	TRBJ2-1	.	CASSDSDSLLYNEQFF	TGCGCCAGCAGTGATTCAGACAGCCTCCTTTACAATGAGCAGTTCTTC
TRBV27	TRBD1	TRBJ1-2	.	CASSRGQGGGYGYTF	TGTGCCAGCAGTAGAGGACAGGGAGGAGGCTATGGCTACACCTTC
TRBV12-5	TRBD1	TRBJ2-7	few	CASGLGETGLDYEQYF	TGTGCTAGTGGTTTGGGGGAGACAGGGTTGGACTACGAGCAGTACTTC
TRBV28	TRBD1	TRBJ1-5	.	CASRVGQGNQPQHF	TGTGCCAGCAGGGTAGGACAGGGGAATCAGCCCCAGCATTTT
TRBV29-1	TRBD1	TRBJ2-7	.	CSVGAGGYEQYF	TGCAGCGTTGGAGCAGGGGGCTACGAGCAGTACTTC
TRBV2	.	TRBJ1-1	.	CASMRDTPNTEAFF	TGTGCCAGCATGAGGGACACACCGAACACTGAAGCTTTCTTT
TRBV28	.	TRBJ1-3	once	CASSPGTQGNTIYF	TGTGCCAGCAGTCCCGGGACTCAAGGAAACACCATATATTTT
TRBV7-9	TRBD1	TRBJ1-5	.	CASSFGQGSQPQHF	TGTGCCAGCAGCTTCGGACAGGGTAGCCAGCCCCAGCATTTT
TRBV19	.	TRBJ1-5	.	CASTRGTSQIGNSNQPQHF	TGTGCCAGTACCCGAGGGACATCACAAATTGGGAATAGCAATCAGCCCCAGCATTTT
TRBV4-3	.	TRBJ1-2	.	CASSQDVVRENGYTF	TGCGCCAGCAGCCAAGACGTGGTCAGGGAAAACGGCTACACCTTC
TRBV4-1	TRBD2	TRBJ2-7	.	CASSQAQGGTTYEQYF	TGCGCCAGCAGCCAAGCCCAAGGAGGGACTACCTACGAGCAGTACTTC
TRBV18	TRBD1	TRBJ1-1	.	CASSRGQGPGMNTEAFF	TGTGCCAGCTCACGTGGACAGGGCCCGGGGATGAACACTGAAGCTTTCTTT
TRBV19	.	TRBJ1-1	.	CASSAGGALNTEAFF	TGTGCCAGTAGCGCGGGGGGGGCCCTGAACACTGAAGCTTTCTTT
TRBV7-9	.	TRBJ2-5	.	CASSLSSGLSETQYF	TGTGCCAGCAGCTTATCGTCCGGACTATCAGAGACCCAGTACTTC
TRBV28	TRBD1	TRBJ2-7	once	CASSLFATGFGYEQYF	TGTGCCAGCAGTTTATTCGCGACAGGGTTTGGCTACGAGCAGTACTTC
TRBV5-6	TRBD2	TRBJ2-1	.	CASGLAGGRDEQFF	TGTGCCAGCGGACTAGCGGGAGGGCGGGATGAGCAGTTCTTC
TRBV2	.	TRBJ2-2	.	CASRRELVFAGELFF	TGTGCCAGCAGGAGGGAACTAGTGTTCGCCGGGGAGCTGTTTTTT
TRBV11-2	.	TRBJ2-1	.	CASRATGGEQFF	TGTGCCAGCAGGGCTACTGGGGGGGAGCAGTTCTTC
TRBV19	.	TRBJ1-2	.	CASSRDNSNYGYTF	TGTGCCAGTAGTAGGGACAACTCGAACTATGGCTACACCTTC
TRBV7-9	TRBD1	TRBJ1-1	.	CASSPRTGIMNTEAFF	TGTGCCAGCAGCCCTCGGACAGGGATCATGAACACTGAAGCTTTCTTT